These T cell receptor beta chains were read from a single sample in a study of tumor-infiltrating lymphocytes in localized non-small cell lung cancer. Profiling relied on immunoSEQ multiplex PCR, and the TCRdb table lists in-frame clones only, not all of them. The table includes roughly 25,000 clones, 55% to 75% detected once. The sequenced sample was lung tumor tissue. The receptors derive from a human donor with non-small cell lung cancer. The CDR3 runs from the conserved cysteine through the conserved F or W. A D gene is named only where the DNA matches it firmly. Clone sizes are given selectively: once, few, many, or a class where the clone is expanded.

TGTGCCAGCAGCCACGGGACAGGGTCTGTTTATGGCTACACCTTC,CASSHGTGSVYGYTF,TRBJ1-2,TRBD1,NA,TRBV14
TGTGCCACCTCCGAGCGGGAGGAAGATGAGCAGTTCTTC,CATSEREEDEQFF,TRBJ2-1,TRBD2,medium-sized,TRBV19
TGTGCCAGCAGTTGGACAGTCCAAGAGACCCAGTACTTC,CASSWTVQETQYF,TRBJ2-5,NA,NA,TRBV7-2
TGTGCCAGCAGCGTCGATCCGGGTGGGGGGACCTACGAGCAGTACTTC,CASSVDPGGGTYEQYF,TRBJ2-7,NA,NA,TRBV9
TGTGCCAGCAGCTCACCAAATGTAGATGAGCAGTTCTTC,CASSSPNVDEQFF,TRBJ2-1,NA,NA,TRBV7-2
TGTGCCAGCAGGTCGCCTAGCACAGATACGCAGTATTTT,CASRSPSTDTQYF,TRBJ2-3,NA,NA,TRBV6-5
TGCGCCAGCAGCTTGGACGGCAGAAACACTGAAGCTTTCTTT,CASSLDGRNTEAFF,TRBJ1-1,NA,NA,TRBV5-1
TGTGCCAGCTCACCACCGGGGGTGGGAGCCAAAAACATTCAGTACTTC,CASSPPGVGAKNIQYF,TRBJ2-4,NA,NA,TRBV18
TGCGCCAGCCCCCGAGGGGCGGTTGGGGGGGAGCTGTTTTTT,CASPRGAVGGELFF,TRBJ2-2,NA,NA,TRBV10-1
TGTGCCAGCAGCTTAGCGGGGCACGAGCAGTACTTC,CASSLAGHEQYF,TRBJ2-7,NA,NA,TRBV7-8
TGTGCCAGCTCACTCACAGGGGGCGAGCAGCCCCAGCATTTT,CASSLTGGEQPQHF,TRBJ1-5,TRBD1,NA,TRBV18
TGTGCCAGCAGGGGGACAGAAGAGACCCAGTACTTC,CASRGTEETQYF,TRBJ2-5,TRBD1,NA,TRBV11-2
TGTGCCAGCAGCTTAAAATTGGTCGGCTACGAGCAGTACTTC,CASSLKLVGYEQYF,TRBJ2-7,NA,NA,TRBV7-2
TGTGCCAGCAGCCTGGGATCGGGGGAACGATACGAGCAGTACTTC,CASSLGSGERYEQYF,TRBJ2-7,NA,NA,TRBV11-1
TGTGCCAGCAGCTTAAGGGGGGTAAGATGGGGCCAGCAGGGCTATCAGCCCCAGCATTTT,CASSLRGVRWGQQGYQPQHF,TRBJ1-5,NA,NA,TRBV11-3
TGTGCCAGCAGCCTACAGGGACAGGGAATATACGAGCAGTACTTC,CASSLQGQGIYEQYF,TRBJ2-7,TRBD1,NA,TRBV7-8
TGTGCCAGCTCACCACCGGGACAGATCTCCTACGAGCAGTACTTC,CASSPPGQISYEQYF,TRBJ2-7,TRBD1,NA,TRBV18
TGTGCCAGCAGCGACAGGGGGCTATCAACTAATGAAAAACTGTTTTTT,CASSDRGLSTNEKLFF,TRBJ1-4,TRBD1,NA,TRBV7-8
TGCGCCAGCAGCGGGGGCTCGGCTTATGGCTACACCTTC,CASSGGSAYGYTF,TRBJ1-2,NA,NA,TRBV5-1
TGCGCCAGCAGCCAAGAGTCGGATAGGCTCTTC,CASSQESDRLF,TRBJ2-1,NA,NA,TRBV4-1
TGTGCCAGCAGTTTAACAGCCAGTAACTATGGCTACACCTTC,CASSLTASNYGYTF,TRBJ1-2,NA,NA,TRBV27
TGTGCCAGCTCACCACAGACTAGCGGTAGCACAGATACGCAGTATTTT,CASSPQTSGSTDTQYF,TRBJ2-3,TRBD2,NA,TRBV18
TGTGCCACCAGCAGAGCTGGTGGATCGGACAGGGTTGAAAAACTGTTTTTT,CATSRAGGSDRVEKLFF,TRBJ1-4,TRBD1,NA,TRBV15
TGTGCCAGCACTGGAGGGGCTAATGAAAAACTGTTTTTT,CASTGGANEKLFF,TRBJ1-4,NA,NA,TRBV28
TGTGCCAGCAGCCTTATGGGACCGATAAACACTGAAGCTTTCTTT,CASSLMGPINTEAFF,TRBJ1-1,NA,few,TRBV7-2
TGCGCCAGCAGCTCTACGCAAATCACGGCCGGGGAGCTGTTTTTT,CASSSTQITAGELFF,TRBJ2-2,NA,few,TRBV5-1
TGTGCCTCCGGAGGGCTAGCGGGAGTGGATAATGAGCAGTTCTTC,CASGGLAGVDNEQFF,TRBJ2-1,TRBD2,NA,TRBV10-3
TGTGCCAGCAGCTTAGTTCCTGAGCAGTTCTTC,CASSLVPEQFF,TRBJ2-1,NA,many,TRBV11-2
TGTGCCAGCAGAACCACAGGAGTTAGCAATCAGCCCCAGCATTTT,CASRTTGVSNQPQHF,TRBJ1-5,NA,NA,TRBV28
TGTGCCAGCAGCTTAGTTCTTTTCGAGCAGTACTTC,CASSLVLFEQYF,TRBJ2-7,NA,many,TRBV7-2
TGTGCCAGCAGCTCCGGGACTAGCTTAAATGAGCAGTTCTTC,CASSSGTSLNEQFF,TRBJ2-1,TRBD2,NA,TRBV6-5
TGTGCCAGCAGTTACGAGTCAGGGGTTATCGGGGAGCTGTTTTTT,CASSYESGVIGELFF,TRBJ2-2,NA,NA,TRBV6-5